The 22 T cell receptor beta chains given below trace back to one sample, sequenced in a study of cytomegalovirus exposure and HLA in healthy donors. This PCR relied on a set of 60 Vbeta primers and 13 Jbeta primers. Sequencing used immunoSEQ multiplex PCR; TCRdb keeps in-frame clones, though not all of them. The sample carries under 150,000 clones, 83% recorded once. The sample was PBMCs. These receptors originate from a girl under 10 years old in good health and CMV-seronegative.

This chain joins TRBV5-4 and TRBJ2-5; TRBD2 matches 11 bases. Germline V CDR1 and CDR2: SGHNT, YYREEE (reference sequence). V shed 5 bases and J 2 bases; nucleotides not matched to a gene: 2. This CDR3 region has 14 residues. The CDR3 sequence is CASSLAGGQETQYF. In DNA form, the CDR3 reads TGTGCCAGCAGTCTAGCGGGGGGTCAAGAGACCCAGTACTTC.

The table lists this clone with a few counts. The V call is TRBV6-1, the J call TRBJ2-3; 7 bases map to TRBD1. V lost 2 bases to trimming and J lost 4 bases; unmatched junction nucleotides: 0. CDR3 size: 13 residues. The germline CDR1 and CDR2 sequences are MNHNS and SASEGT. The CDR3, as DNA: TGTGCCAGCAGTGAACAGGGGGCAGATACGCAGTATTTT. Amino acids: CASSEQGADTQYF.

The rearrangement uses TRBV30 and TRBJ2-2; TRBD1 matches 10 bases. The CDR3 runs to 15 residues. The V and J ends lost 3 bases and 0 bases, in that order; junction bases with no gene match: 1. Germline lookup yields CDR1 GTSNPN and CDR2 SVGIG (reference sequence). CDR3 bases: TGTGCCTGGAGGGGGACAGGGGCGAACACCGGGGAGCTGTTTTTT. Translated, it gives CAWRGTGANTGELFF.

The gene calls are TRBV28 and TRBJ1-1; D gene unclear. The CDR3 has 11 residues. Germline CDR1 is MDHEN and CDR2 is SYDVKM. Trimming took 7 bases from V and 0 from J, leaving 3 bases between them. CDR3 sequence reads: CASTLNTEAFF. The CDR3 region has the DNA TGTGCCAGCACCTTGAACACTGAAGCTTTCTTT.

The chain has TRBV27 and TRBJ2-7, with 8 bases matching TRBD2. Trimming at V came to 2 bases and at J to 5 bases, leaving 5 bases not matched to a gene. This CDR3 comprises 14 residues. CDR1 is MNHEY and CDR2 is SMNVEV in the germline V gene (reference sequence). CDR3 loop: CASSLSGSVHEQYF. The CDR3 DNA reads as TGTGCCAGCAGTTTAAGCGGGAGTGTACACGAGCAGTACTTC.

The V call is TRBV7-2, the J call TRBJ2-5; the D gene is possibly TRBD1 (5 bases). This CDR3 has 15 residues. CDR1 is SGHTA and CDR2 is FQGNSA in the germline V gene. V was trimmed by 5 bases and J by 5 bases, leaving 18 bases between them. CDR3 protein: CASSLEVQGTETQYF. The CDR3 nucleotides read TGTGCCAGCAGCCTCGAGGTCCAGGGAACGGAGACCCAGTACTTC.

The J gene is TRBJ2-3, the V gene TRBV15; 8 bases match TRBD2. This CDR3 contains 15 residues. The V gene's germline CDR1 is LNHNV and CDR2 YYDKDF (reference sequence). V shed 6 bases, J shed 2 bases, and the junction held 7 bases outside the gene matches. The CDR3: CATRGSGSSTDTQYF. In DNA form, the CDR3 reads TGTGCCACCAGGGGAAGCGGGAGCTCCACAGATACGCAGTATTTT. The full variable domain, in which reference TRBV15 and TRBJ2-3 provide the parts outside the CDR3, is DAMVIQNPRYQVTQFGKPVTLSCSQTLNHNVMYWYQQKSSQAPKLLFHYYDKDFNNEADTPDNFQSRRPNTSFCFLDIRSPGLGDTAMYLCATRGSGSSTDTQYFGPGTRLTVL.

In nucleotides, the CDR3 is TGTGCCAGCAGCTTCTCCGCCAGCGTACCGGAGCAGTACTTC. As protein: CASSFSASVPEQYF. V usage is TRBV7-2 and J usage is TRBJ2-7; D unclear. The CDR3 length is 14 residues. Trimming took off 3 bases at V and 7 bases at J, with 16 bases between the two ends. Germline lookup yields CDR1 SGHTA and CDR2 FQGNSA.

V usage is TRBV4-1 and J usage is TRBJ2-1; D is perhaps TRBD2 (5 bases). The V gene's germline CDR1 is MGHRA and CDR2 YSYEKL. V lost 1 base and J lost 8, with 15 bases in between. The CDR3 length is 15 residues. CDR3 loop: CASSQVRTNGDEQFF. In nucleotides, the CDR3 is TGCGCCAGCAGCCAAGTCCGGACCAACGGGGATGAGCAGTTCTTC.

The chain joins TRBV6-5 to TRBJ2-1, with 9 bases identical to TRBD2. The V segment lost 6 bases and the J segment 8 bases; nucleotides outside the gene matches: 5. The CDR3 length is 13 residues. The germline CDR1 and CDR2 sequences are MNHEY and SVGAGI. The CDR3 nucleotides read TGTGCCAGCAGCCGCAGCGGGGGGTATGAGCAGTTCTTC. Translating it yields CASSRSGGYEQFF.

The CDR3: CASSTTGGEYEQYF. Written as DNA, the CDR3 is TGTGCCAGCAGCACTACAGGGGGCGAATACGAGCAGTACTTC. The genes are TRBV13 and TRBJ2-7; TRBD1 matches 9 bases. The ends lost 5 bases at V and 4 bases at J; junction bases unmatched: 6. This CDR3 comprises 14 residues. In germline, CDR1 is PRHDT, CDR2 FYEKMQ (reference sequence).

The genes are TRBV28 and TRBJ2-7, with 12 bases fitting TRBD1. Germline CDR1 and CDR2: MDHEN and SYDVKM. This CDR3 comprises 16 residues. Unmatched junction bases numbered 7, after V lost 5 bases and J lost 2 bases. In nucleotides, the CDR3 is TGTGCCAGCAGTGGGGACAGGGGGCCAGCGACCTACGAGCAGTACTTC. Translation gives CASSGDRGPATYEQYF.

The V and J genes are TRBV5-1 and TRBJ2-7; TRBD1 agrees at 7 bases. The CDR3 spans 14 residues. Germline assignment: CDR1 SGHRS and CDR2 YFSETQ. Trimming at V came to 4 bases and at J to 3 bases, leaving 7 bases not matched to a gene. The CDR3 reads CASSTRDRLYEQYF. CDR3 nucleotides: TGCGCCAGCAGCACCCGGGACAGACTCTACGAGCAGTACTTC.

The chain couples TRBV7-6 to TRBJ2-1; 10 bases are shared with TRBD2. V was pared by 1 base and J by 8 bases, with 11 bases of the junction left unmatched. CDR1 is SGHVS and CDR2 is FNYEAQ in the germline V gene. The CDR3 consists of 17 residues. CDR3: CASSLVSSGSQVHEQFF. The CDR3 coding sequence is TGTGCCAGCAGCTTAGTGTCTAGCGGGAGTCAGGTTCATGAGCAGTTCTTC.

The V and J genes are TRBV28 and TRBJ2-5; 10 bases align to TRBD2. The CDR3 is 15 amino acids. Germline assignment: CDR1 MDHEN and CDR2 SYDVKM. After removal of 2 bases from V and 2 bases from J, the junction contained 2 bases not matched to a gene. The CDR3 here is CASSLRTSGQETQYF. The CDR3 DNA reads TGTGCCAGCAGTTTAAGGACTAGCGGACAAGAGACCCAGTACTTC. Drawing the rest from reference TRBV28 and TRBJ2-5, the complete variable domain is DVKVTQSSRYLVKRTGEKVFLECVQDMDHENMFWYRQDPGLGLRLIYFSYDVKMKEKGDIPEGYSVSREKKERFSLILESASTNQTSMYLCASSLRTSGQETQYFGPGTRLLVL.

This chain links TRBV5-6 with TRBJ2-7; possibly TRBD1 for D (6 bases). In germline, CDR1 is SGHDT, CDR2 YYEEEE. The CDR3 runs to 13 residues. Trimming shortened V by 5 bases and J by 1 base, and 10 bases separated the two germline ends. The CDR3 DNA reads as TGTGCCAGCAGTATTGACAGGTCCTACGAGCAGTACTTC. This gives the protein CASSIDRSYEQYF.

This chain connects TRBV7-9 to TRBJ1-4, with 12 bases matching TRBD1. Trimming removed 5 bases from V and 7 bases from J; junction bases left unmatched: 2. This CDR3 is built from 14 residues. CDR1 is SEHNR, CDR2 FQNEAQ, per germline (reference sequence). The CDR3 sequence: CASSRDRGLEKLFF. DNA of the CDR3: TGTGCCAGCAGCAGGGACAGGGGGCTTGAAAAACTGTTTTTT.

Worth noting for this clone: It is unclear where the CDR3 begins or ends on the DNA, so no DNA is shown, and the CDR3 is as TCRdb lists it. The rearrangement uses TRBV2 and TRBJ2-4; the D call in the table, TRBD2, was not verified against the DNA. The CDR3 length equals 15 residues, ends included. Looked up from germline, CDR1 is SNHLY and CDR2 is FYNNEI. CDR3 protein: CASSEWASGSHTKYF.

CDR3 region: CASSPNRVGTGELFF. The CDR3 DNA reads TGTGCCAGCTCACCAAACAGGGTTGGGACCGGGGAGCTGTTTTTT. The chain carries TRBV18 and TRBJ2-2, with D maybe TRBD1 (6 bases). The CDR3 length is 15 residues. From germline, CDR1 is KGHSH and CDR2 LQKENI. Trimming removed 2 bases from V and 5 bases from J, with 12 bases in between.

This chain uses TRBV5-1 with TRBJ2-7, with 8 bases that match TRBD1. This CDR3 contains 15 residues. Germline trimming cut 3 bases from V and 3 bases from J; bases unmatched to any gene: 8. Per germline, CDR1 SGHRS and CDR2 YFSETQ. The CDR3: CASSSQTGVDYEQYF. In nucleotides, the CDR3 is TGCGCCAGCAGCTCACAGACAGGGGTAGACTACGAGCAGTACTTC.

For the CDR3, the DNA is TGTGCCAGCAGTAGGGGGGGGGACTTTGTAAACACTGAAGCTTTCTTT. This translates into CASSRGGDFVNTEAFF. The chain carries TRBV7-9 and TRBJ1-1, with a possible D match to TRBD1 (6 bases). The V and J ends lost 6 bases and 2 bases respectively, with 19 bases between them. In germline, CDR1 is SEHNR, CDR2 FQNEAQ (reference sequence). The CDR3 length is 16 residues.

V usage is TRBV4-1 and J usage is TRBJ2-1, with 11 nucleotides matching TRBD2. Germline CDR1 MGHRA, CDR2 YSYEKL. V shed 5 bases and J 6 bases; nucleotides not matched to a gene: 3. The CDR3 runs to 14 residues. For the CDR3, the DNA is TGCGCCAGCAGCAGGCTAGCGGGGGGCAATGAGCAGTTCTTC. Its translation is CASSRLAGGNEQFF.